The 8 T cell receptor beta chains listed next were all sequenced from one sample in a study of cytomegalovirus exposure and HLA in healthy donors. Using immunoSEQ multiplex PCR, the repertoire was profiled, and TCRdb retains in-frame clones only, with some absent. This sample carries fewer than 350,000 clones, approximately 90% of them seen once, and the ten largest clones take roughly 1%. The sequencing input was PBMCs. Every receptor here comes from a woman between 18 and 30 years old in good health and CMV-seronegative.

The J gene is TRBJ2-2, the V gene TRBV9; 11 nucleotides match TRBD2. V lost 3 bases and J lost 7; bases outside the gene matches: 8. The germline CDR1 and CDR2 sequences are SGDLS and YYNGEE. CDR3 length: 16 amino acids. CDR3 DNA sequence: TGTGCCAGCAGCGATACTAGCGGGAGAGATGGCGGGGAGCTGTTTTTT. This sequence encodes CASSDTSGRDGGELFF. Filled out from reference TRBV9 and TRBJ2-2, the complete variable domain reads DSGVTQTPKHLITATGQRVTLRCSPRSGDLSVYWYQQSLDQGLQFLIQYYNGEERAKGNILERFSAQQFPDLHSELNLSSLELGDSALYFCASSDTSGRDGGELFFGEGSRLTVL.

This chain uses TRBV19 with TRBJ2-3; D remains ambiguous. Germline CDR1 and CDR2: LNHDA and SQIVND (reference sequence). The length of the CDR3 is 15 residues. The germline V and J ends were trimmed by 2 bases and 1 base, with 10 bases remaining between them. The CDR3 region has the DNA TGTGCCAGTAGTATATCTCTGGTAGGCACAGATACGCAGTATTTT. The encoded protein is CASSISLVGTDTQYF. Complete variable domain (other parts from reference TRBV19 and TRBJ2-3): DGGITQSPKYLFRKEGQNVTLSCEQNLNHDAMYWYRQDPGQGLRLIYYSQIVNDFQKGDIAEGYSVSREKKESFPLTVTSAQKNPTAFYLCASSISLVGTDTQYFGPGTRLTVL.

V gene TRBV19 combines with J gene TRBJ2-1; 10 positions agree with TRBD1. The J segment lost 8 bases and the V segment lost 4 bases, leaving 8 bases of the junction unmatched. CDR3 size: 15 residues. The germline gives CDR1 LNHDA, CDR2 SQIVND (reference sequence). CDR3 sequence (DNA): TGTGCCAGTAGTACCCGGGACAGGGGATCGGATGAGCAGTTCTTC. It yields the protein CASSTRDRGSDEQFF.

The CDR3 bases are TGTGCCAGCAGCTTGGTCCCTAGCGGGACACTACAAGAGACCCAGTACTTC. Encoded protein: CASSLVPSGTLQETQYF. The V gene is TRBV5-4, the J gene TRBJ2-5; 9 bases match TRBD2. The length of the CDR3 is 17 residues. CDR1 and CDR2 from the germline V gene are SGHNT and YYREEE (reference sequence). Trimming removed 0 bases from V and 2 bases from J; junction bases left unmatched: 8.

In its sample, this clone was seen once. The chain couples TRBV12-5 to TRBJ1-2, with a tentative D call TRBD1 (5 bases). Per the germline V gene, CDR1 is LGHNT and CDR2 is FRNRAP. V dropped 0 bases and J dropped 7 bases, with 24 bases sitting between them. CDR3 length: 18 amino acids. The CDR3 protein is CASGLVLLPRERGGGYTF. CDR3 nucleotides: TGTGCTAGTGGTTTGGTTCTCCTCCCCAGGGAACGGGGGGGTGGCTACACCTTC.

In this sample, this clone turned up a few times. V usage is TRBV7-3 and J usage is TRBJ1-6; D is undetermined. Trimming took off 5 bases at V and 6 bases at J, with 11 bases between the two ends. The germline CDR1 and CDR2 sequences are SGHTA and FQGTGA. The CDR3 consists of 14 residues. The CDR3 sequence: CASSTTGSNSPLHF. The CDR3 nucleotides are TGTGCCAGCAGCACGACCGGGTCTAATTCACCCCTCCACTTT.

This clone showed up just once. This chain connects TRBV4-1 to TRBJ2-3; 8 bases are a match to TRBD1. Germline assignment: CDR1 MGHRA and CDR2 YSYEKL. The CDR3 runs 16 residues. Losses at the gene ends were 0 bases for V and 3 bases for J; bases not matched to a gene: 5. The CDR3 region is CASSQEVTGVTDTQYF. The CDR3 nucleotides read TGCGCCAGCAGCCAAGAAGTGACAGGGGTGACAGATACGCAGTATTTT.

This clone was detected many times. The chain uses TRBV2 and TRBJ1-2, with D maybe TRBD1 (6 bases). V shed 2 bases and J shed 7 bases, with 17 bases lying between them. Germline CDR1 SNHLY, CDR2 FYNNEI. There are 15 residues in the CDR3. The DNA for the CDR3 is TGTGCCAGCAGTGAACTCGGCGGGGGGGCTGCTGGCTACACCTTC. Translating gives CASSELGGGAAGYTF.